This T cell receptor (beta chain) was documented in a study of CD8 T cells in Susac syndrome. Relapsing-remitting disease, either stable or active, was present in the multiple sclerosis controls, who were treatment-naive patients. Random hexamers primed reverse transcription of roughly 0.5 to 1 ug RNA. An immunoSEQ multiplex PCR amplified TCR beta CDR3 over 54 Vbeta and 13 Jbeta. One entry per CDR3 protein, called by TCRdb with MiXCR from the immunoSEQ multiplex PCR reads. The table includes more than 200,000 distinct CDR3 sequences, 85% to 95% detected once. The CDR3 spans 14 residues. Germline CDR1 is SGDLS and CDR2 is YYNGEE. V was pared by 0 bases and J by 4 bases, with 8 bases between.

The sample was CD4+ T cells from PBMCs. The V gene is TRBV9, the J gene TRBJ1-3, with D tentatively TRBD1 (5 bases). This sequence was found in a human donor with multiple sclerosis. The CDR3 sequence is CASSVETVGNTIYF. The DNA for the CDR3 is TGTGCCAGCAGCGTAGAGACAGTCGGAAACACCATATATTTT.